The 4 T cell receptor beta chains given below trace back to one sample, sequenced in a study of CD8+ T cells in alopecia areata. Following extraction, RNA underwent reverse transcription to cDNA, which served as the sequencing template. Libraries were prepared by immunoSEQ multiplex PCR; TCRdb keeps only in-frame clonotypes and omits some of them. The data show roughly 200,000 clones, with less than 45% seen just once and 0.48% held by the top ten. The treatment denotes: oral pan-JAK inhibitor, 5-10 mg twice daily. This specimen was CD4+ T cells sorted from blood, taken between weeks 30 and 35, from a patient treated with tofacitinib. The receptors here all came from a human donor with alopecia areata.

The rearrangement links TRBV7-2 to TRBJ2-1; 12 bases match TRBD2. With 1 base clipped from V and 8 bases from J, the junction kept 0 bases outside the gene matches. CDR1 is SGHTA, CDR2 FQGNSA, per germline. The CDR3 runs to 14 residues. The CDR3 nucleotides are TGTGCCAGCAGCTTAGGACTAGCGGGAGATGAGCAGTTCTTC. This codes for CASSLGLAGDEQFF.

CDR3 nucleotide sequence: TGCGCCAGCAGCTCTAGGGGACTAGAGACGGCCCTAACTCAGTACTTC. This codes for CASSSRGLETALTQYF. The gene calls are TRBV5-1 and TRBJ2-7, with 8 bases lining up with TRBD2. CDR1 SGHRS and CDR2 YFSETQ come from the germline V gene. The CDR3 totals 16 residues. The V and J ends lost 3 bases and 10 bases, in that order; junction bases with no gene match: 18.

V gene TRBV9 combines with J gene TRBJ1-1; 9 nucleotides match TRBD1. With V trimmed by 4 bases and J by 0 bases, 7 bases remained unmatched. There are 16 residues in the CDR3. Germline assignment: CDR1 SGDLS and CDR2 YYNGEE. In DNA, the CDR3 is TGTGCCAGCAGCCTTGGACAGGGGCCAATGAACACTGAAGCTTTCTTT. Encoded protein: CASSLGQGPMNTEAFF. Full variable domain (rest looked up from reference TRBV9 and TRBJ1-1): DSGVTQTPKHLITATGQRVTLRCSPRSGDLSVYWYQQSLDQGLQFLIQYYNGEERAKGNILERFSAQQFPDLHSELNLSSLELGDSALYFCASSLGQGPMNTEAFFGQGTRLTVV.

This clone was picked up a small number of times. This sequence joins TRBV5-1 and TRBJ2-3, with TRBD2 as a possible D gene (5 bases). Germline V gene lookup returns CDR1 SGHRS and CDR2 YFSETQ. The germline V and J ends were trimmed by 1 base and 5 bases, with 11 bases remaining between them. This CDR3 contains 14 residues. CDR3 loop: CASSLSGRVDTQYF. Written as DNA, the CDR3 is TGCGCCAGCAGCTTGTCGGGGAGAGTAGATACGCAGTATTTT.